Here is one T cell receptor beta chain with its context. What it binds is not known. This entry belongs to a study of cytomegalovirus exposure and HLA in healthy donors. 13 Jbeta primers and 60 Vbeta primers were used for the PCR. The protocol was immunoSEQ multiplex PCR, while the TCRdb copy is restricted to in-frame clones and leaves out a portion. The sample yields approximately 170,000 clones, around 85% seen once. Points from the study as a whole: In vitro experiments confirmed that a few CMV-associated chains were specific for CMV antigens. With DRB1 most and HLA-C fewest, TCR association rates differed between HLA loci in a later analysis. Accurate predictions that matched the HLA-A and HLA-B alleles of most subjects were reportedly made from TCR beta sequences.

The CDR3 contains 15 residues. The V segment lost 6 bases and the J segment 7 bases; nucleotides outside the gene matches: 10. Germline V CDR1 and CDR2: MNHNY, SVGAGI (reference sequence). The J gene is TRBJ1-5, the V gene TRBV6-6; 9 positions match TRBD1. The receptor was derived from a boy under 10 years old in good health and CMV-seronegative. Sequenced sample: PBMCs. In DNA, the CDR3 is TGTGCCAGCAGCTCCGGGACAGGGTTAGAACAGCCCCAGCATTTT. As protein: CASSSGTGLEQPQHF.